This T cell receptor beta chain is from a study of PD-L1 blockade in urothelial cancer. The germline CDR1 and CDR2 sequences are SGHRS and YFSETQ. CDR3 length equals 13 residues. Trimming took off 5 bases at V and 0 bases at J, with 6 bases between the two ends. The method was immunoSEQ multiplex PCR; TCRdb's version includes in-frame clones alone and lacks a portion of them. The sample records over 15,000 clones, 89% being singletons. Described time point: pretreatment peripheral blood. This specimen was PBMCs, taken around atezolizumab (anti-PD-L1) treatment. The chain uses TRBV5-1 and TRBJ2-1; D is uncertain. The sequence was obtained from an older man with urothelial cancer. CDR3 loop: CASSPSSYNEQFF. CDR3 in DNA: TGCGCCAGCAGTCCTAGCTCCTACAATGAGCAGTTCTTC.